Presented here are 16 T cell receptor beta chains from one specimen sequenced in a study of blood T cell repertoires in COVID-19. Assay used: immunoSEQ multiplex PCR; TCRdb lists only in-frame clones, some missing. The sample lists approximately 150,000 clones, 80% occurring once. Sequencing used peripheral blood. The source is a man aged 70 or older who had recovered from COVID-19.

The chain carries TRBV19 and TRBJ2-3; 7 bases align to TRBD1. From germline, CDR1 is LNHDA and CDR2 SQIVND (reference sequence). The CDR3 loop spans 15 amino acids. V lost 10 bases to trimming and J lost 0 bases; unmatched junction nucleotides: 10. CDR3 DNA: TGTGCCACCTCACCCACAGGGGCCAGCACAGATACGCAGTATTTT. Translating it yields CATSPTGASTDTQYF.

The CDR3 reads CARMEEGQENTEAFF. CDR3 DNA sequence: TGTGCCAGGATGGAGGAGGGACAGGAGAACACTGAAGCTTTCTTT. The V gene is TRBV2, the J gene TRBJ1-1; 8 positions agree with TRBD1. The germline gives CDR1 SNHLY, CDR2 FYNNEI. V shed 9 bases, J shed 1 base, and the junction held 10 bases outside the gene matches. CDR3 length: 15 residues.

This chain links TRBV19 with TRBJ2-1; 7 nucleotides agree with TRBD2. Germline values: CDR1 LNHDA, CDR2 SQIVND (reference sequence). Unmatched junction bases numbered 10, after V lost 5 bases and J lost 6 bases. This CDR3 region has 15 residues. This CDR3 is CASSSETSHGNEQFF. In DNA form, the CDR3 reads TGTGCCAGTAGTTCAGAGACTAGCCACGGCAATGAGCAGTTCTTC.

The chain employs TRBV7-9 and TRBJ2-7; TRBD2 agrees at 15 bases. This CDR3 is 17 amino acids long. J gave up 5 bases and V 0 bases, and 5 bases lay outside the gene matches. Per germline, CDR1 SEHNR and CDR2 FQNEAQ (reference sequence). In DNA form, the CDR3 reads TGTGCCAGCAGCTTAGCGGGACTAGCGGGAGGTATCGACGAGCAGTACTTC. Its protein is CASSLAGLAGGIDEQYF.

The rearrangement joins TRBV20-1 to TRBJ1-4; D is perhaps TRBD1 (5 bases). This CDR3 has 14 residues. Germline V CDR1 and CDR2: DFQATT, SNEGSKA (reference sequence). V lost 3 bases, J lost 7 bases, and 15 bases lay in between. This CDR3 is CSASPFGGIEKLFF. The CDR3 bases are TGCAGTGCTAGTCCTTTCGGGGGAATTGAAAAACTGTTTTTT.

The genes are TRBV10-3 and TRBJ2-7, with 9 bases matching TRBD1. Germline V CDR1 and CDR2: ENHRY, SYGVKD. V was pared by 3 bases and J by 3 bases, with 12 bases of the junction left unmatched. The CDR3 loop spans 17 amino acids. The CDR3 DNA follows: TGTGCCATCAGTGAAGCGGGGCCGGGACAGGGCGTCTACGAGCAGTACTTC. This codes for CAISEAGPGQGVYEQYF.

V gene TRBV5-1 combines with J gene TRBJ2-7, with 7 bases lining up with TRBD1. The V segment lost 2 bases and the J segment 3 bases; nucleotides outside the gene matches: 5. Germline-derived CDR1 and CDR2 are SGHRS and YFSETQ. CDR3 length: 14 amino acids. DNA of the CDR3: TGCGCCAGCAGCTTAGGGGGCTCAAACTACGAGCAGTACTTC. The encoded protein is CASSLGGSNYEQYF.

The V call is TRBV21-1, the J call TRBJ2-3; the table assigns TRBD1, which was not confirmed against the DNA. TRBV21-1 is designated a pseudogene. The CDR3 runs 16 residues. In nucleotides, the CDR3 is TGTGCCAGCAGCAAATGCTCCTTAGGGGGCACAGATACGCAGTATTTT. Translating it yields CASSKCSLGGTDTQYF.

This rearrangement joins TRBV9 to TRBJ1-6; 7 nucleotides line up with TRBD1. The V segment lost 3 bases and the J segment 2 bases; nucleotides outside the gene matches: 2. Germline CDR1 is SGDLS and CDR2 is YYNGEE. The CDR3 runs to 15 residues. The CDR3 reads CASSGQGTYNSPLHF. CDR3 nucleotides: TGTGCCAGCAGCGGACAGGGTACCTATAATTCACCCCTCCACTTT.

The CDR3 spells CASSLTVYNNEQFF. The CDR3 region has the DNA TGTGCCAGCAGTTTAACAGTATACAACAATGAGCAGTTCTTC. The chain is built from TRBV27 and TRBJ2-1; D ambiguous. The V end lost 2 bases, the J end lost 5 bases, and 10 bases lay between the germline ends. The CDR3 sequence is 14 residues long. The germline V gene encodes CDR1 MNHEY and CDR2 SMNVEV (reference sequence).

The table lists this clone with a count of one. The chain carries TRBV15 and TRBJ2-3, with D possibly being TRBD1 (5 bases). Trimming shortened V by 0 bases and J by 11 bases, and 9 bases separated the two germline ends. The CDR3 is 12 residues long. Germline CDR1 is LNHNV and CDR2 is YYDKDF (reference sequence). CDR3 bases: TGTGCCACCAGCAGAGATGTGGGGCGGCAGTATTTT. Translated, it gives CATSRDVGRQYF.

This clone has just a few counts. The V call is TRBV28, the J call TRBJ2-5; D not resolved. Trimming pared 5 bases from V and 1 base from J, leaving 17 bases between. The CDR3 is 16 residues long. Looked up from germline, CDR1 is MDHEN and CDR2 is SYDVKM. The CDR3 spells CASSLGQRRGQETQYF. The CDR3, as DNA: TGTGCCAGCAGTCTCGGCCAGCGACGAGGCCAAGAGACCCAGTACTTC.

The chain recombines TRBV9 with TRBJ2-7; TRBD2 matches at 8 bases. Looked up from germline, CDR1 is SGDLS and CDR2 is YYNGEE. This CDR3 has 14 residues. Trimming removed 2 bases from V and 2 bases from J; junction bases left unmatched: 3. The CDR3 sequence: CASSVSGATYEQYF. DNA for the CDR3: TGTGCCAGCAGCGTTAGCGGGGCCACCTACGAGCAGTACTTC.

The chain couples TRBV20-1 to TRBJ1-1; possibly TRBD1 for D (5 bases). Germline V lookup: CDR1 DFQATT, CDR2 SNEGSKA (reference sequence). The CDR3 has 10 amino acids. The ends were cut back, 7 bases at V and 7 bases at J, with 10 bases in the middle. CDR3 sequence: CSGGVVEAFF. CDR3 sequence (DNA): TGCAGTGGGGGGGTAGTTGAAGCTTTCTTT.

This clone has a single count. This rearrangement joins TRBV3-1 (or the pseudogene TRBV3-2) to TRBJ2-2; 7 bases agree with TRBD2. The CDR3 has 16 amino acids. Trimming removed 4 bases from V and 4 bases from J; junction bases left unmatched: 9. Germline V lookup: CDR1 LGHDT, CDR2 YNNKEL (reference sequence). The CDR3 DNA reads TGTGCCAGCAGCCGAGGGACTACCCCGAGCACCGGGGAGCTGTTTTTT. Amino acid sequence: CASSRGTTPSTGELFF.

For the CDR3, the DNA is TGTGCCAGCAGCGTCCGGGACACCAGCCTCTACGAAGAGCAGTACTTC. Translated: CASSVRDTSLYEEQYF. This chain joins TRBV9 and TRBJ2-7; D possibly corresponds to TRBD1 (6 bases). The ends were cut back, 2 bases at V and 7 bases at J, with 22 bases in the middle. The germline V gene encodes CDR1 SGDLS and CDR2 YYNGEE. The CDR3 sequence is 16 residues long. Full variable domain (outside the CDR3, taken from reference TRBV9 and TRBJ2-7): DSGVTQTPKHLITATGQRVTLRCSPRSGDLSVYWYQQSLDQGLQFLIQYYNGEERAKGNILERFSAQQFPDLHSELNLSSLELGDSALYFCASSVRDTSLYEEQYFGPGTRLTVT.